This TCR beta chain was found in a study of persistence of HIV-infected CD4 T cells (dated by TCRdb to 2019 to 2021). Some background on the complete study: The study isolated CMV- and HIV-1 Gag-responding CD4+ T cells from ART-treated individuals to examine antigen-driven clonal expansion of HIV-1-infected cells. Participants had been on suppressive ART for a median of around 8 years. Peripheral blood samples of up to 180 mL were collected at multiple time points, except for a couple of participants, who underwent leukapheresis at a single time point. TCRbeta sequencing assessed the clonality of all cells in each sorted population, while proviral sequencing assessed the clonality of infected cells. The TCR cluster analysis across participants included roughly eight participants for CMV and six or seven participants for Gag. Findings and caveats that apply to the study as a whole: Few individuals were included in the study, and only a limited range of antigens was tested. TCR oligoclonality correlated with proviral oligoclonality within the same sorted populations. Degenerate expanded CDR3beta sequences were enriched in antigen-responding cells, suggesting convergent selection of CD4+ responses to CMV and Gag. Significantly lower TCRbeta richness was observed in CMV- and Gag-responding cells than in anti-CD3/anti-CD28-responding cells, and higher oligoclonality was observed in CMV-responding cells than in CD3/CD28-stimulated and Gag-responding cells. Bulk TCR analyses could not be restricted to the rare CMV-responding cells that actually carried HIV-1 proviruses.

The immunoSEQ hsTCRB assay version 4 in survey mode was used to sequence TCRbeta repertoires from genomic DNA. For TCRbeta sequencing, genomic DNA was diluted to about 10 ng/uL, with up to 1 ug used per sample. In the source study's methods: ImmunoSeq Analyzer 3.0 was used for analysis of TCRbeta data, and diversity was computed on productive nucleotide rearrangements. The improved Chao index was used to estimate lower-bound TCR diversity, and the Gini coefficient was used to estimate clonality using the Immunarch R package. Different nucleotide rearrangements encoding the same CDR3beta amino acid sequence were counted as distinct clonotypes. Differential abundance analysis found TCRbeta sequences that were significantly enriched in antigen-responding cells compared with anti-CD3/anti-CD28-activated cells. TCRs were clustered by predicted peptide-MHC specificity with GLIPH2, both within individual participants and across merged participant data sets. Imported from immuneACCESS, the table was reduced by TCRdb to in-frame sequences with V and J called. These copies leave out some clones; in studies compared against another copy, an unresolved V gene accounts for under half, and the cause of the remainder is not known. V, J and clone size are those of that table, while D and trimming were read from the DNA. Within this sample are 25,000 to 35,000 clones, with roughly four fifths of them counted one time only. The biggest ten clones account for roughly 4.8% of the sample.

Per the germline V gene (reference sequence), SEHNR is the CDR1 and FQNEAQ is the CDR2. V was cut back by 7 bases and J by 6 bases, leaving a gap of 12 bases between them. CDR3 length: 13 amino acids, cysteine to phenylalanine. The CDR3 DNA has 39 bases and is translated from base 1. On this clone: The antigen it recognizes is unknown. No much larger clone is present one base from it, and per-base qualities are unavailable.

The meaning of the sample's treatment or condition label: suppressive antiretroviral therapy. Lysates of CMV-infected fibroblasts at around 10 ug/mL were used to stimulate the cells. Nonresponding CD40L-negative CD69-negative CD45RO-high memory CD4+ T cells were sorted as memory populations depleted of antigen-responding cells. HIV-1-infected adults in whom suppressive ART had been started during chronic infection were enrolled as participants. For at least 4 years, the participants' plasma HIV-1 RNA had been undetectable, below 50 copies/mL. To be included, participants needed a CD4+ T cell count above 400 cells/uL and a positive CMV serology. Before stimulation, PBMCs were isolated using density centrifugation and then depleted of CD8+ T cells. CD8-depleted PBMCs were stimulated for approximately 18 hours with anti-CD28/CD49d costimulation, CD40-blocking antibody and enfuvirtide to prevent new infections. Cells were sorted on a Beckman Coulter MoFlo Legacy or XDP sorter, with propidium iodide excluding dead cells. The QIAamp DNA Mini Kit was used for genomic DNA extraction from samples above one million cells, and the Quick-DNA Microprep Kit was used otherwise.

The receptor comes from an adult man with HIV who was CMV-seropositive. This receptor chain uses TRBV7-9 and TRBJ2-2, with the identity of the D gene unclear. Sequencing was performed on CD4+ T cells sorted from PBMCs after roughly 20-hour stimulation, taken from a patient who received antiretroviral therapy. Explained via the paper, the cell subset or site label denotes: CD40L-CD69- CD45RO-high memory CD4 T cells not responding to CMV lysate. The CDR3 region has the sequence CASILEGSGELFF. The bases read TGTGCCAGCATCCTAGAAGGGTCCGGGGAGCTGTTTTTT.